This paragraph covers one TCR beta chain sequence. The data are from a study of cytomegalovirus exposure and HLA in healthy donors. The study ran its PCR with 60 Vbeta and 13 Jbeta primers. Some clones are missing from TCRdb's copy, which holds only in-frame ones; the method was immunoSEQ multiplex PCR. Its table lists around 130,000 clones. Germline V gives CDR1 LNHDA, CDR2 SQIVND (reference sequence). The CDR3 is 14 amino acids. Trimming removed 7 bases from V and 5 bases from J; junction bases left unmatched: 4. Specimen: PBMCs. This receptor was obtained from a woman aged 40 to 50 in good health and CMV-seronegative. V gene TRBV19 combines with J gene TRBJ2-2; 10 nucleotides agree with TRBD2. In DNA, the CDR3 is TGTGCCAGTACAACTAGCGGGGATACCGGGGAGCTGTTTTTT. Translating gives CASTTSGDTGELFF.